A selection of T cell receptor beta chains follows, all from one sample in a study of blood T cell repertoires in COVID-19. Profiling relied on immunoSEQ multiplex PCR, and the TCRdb table lists in-frame clones only, not all of them. This sample carries some 150,000 clones, approximately 90% of them seen once, and the ten largest clones take approximately 15%. What was sequenced was peripheral blood. Source of these receptors: a woman in her 40s with acute or convalescent COVID-19. Both conserved end residues are trimmed from each CDR3.

length	J	V	CDR3
12	TRBJ1-1	TRBV19	ASETGGRNAEAF
13	TRBJ2-2	TRBV3-1/TRBV3-2	ASSRRGSDTGELF
13	TRBJ1-1	TRBV9	ASSVDGGGNTEAF
11	TRBJ2-2	TRBV10-1	ASSVGGAGELF
9	TRBJ2-7	TRBV2	ASSQELEQY
11	TRBJ1-5	TRBV6-5	ASRRGGNQPQH
13	TRBJ1-3	TRBV7-9	ASSSRMSSGNTIY
13	TRBJ2-7	TRBV5-1	ASSGKTGGGSEQY
15	TRBJ2-7	TRBV11-2	ASSQYRDSGFLYEQY
11	TRBJ2-3	TRBV5-1	ASSENRADTQY
12	TRBJ2-2	TRBV7-6	ASSRTALTGELF
15	TRBJ1-6	TRBV7-2	ASSPQGGSSYNSPLH
15	TRBJ2-1	TRBV27	ASSFGLVGAGANEQF
18	TRBJ2-7	TRBV6-1	ASSEARLWADGTSPYEQY
14	TRBJ1-2	TRBV2	ASSEQQVLANYGYT
13	TRBJ2-5	TRBV7-9	ASSLVTGSQETQY
16	TRBJ2-6	TRBV14	ASSQDDLRGYGANVLT
12	TRBJ1-2	TRBV5-6	ASSLVSGDNGYT
9	TRBJ2-1	TRBV5-6	ASSLSNEQF
12	TRBJ2-3	TRBV30	AWGEGLSTDTQY
13	TRBJ2-1	TRBV29-1	SVEERLAGAGEQF
14	TRBJ2-2	TRBV19	ASSILSRGNTGELF
13	TRBJ2-1	TRBV2	ASRNRSFGSVVQF
13	TRBJ2-6	TRBV7-2	ASSVGGSGANVLT
12	TRBJ1-1	TRBV6-5	ASSYSGRGTEAF
18	TRBJ2-5	TRBV7-3	ASSSKGSFFAAGDSETQY
16	TRBJ2-6	TRBV11-2	ASSLYDSRISGANVLT
11	TRBJ1-1	TRBV3-1/TRBV3-2	ASSPGTATEAF
16	TRBJ2-3	TRBV7-8	ASSRRTSGRRSTDTQY
11	TRBJ2-4	TRBV6-5	ASSSRDRDIQY
15	TRBJ2-1	TRBV4-2	ASSQTSGVSSYNEQF
17	TRBJ2-2	TRBV3-1/TRBV3-2	ASSRNPRDRGMSTGELF
14	TRBJ2-1	TRBV19	ASSIVDSAEGNEQF
14	TRBJ1-5	TRBV28	ASSPTKGLGNQPQH
14	TRBJ2-7	TRBV28	ASSSTFRDIRYEQY
13	TRBJ2-7	TRBV5-4	ASSSGGQSSYEQY
10	TRBJ2-1	TRBV6-5	ASSNQIHEQF
18	TRBJ1-5	TRBV7-8	ASSLVAIGGMRGSNQPQH
12	TRBJ1-5	TRBV30	AWKAKGPNQPQH
11	TRBJ1-2	TRBV9	ASSEQPSGGYT